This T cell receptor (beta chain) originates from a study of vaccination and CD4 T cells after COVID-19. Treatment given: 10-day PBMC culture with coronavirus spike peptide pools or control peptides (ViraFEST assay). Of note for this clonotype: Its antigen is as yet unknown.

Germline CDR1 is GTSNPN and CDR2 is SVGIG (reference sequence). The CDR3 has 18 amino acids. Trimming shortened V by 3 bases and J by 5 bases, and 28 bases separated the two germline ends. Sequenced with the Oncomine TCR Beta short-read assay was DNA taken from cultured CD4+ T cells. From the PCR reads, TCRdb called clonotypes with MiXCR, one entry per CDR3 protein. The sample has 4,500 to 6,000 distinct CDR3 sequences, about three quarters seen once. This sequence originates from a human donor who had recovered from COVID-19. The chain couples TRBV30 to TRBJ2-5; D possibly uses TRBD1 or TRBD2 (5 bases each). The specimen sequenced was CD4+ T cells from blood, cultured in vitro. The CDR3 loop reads CAWRGAGTLRGSRETQYF. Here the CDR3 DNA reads TGTGCCTGGAGAGGGGCAGGAACCTTGAGAGGGAGCAGGGAGACCCAGTACTTC.